Listed below are T cell receptor beta chains from one sample, sequenced in a study of shared clonotypes between healthy human individuals. Repertoires were generated with immunoSEQ multiplex PCR, while TCRdb's copy carries only in-frame clones and drops some. The sample includes 2,500,000 or so clones, around 92% of them seen just once. Material: naive CD4+ T cells from PBMCs. All receptors come from a man younger than 35 in good health. Some clones in this sample may be carry-over from other donors' samples. Each CDR3 is given with its conserved first and last residue. D genes are given only for firm matches. Only part of the rows carry a size: once, few, many, or a class if the clone is expanded.

d_gene,abundance,j_gene,v_gene,CDR3aa,CDR3nt
.,.,TRBJ2-2,TRBV18,CASSPTSIRTGELFF,TGTGCCAGCTCACCGACTAGTATCCGCACCGGGGAGCTGTTTTTT
.,.,TRBJ2-5,TRBV15,CATSRGPKETQYF,TGTGCCACCAGCAGAGGGCCGAAAGAGACCCAGTACTTC
.,.,TRBJ1-4,TRBV19,CASSAFNEKLFF,TGTGCCAGTAGTGCGTTCAATGAAAAACTGTTTTTT
TRBD2,.,TRBJ2-1,TRBV7-3,CASSLGSLAVRNEQFF,TGTGCCAGCAGCTTAGGGTCCCTAGCGGTCCGCAATGAGCAGTTCTTC
.,.,TRBJ1-3,TRBV15,CATSRDGTAGNTIYF,TGTGCCACCAGCAGGGACGGGACGGCCGGAAACACCATATATTTT
.,few,TRBJ1-1,TRBV5-4,CASSYTDTEAFF,TGTGCCAGCAGCTATACAGACACTGAAGCTTTCTTT
TRBD2,.,TRBJ2-7,TRBV19,CASSRTSGLSYEQYF,TGTGCCAGTAGTCGGACTAGCGGGCTGTCCTACGAGCAGTACTTC
.,.,TRBJ1-1,TRBV5-1,CASSLVGGGTEAFF,TGCGCCAGCAGCTTGGTTGGGGGAGGCACTGAAGCTTTCTTT
.,once,TRBJ2-5,TRBV6-1,CASSEATGRVARETQYF,TGTGCCAGCAGTGAAGCGACGGGGCGGGTTGCCCGAGAGACCCAGTACTTC
.,.,TRBJ2-7,TRBV18,CASSQGQGRLEQYF,TGTGCCAGCTCACAGGGGCAGGGACGCCTCGAGCAGTACTTC
TRBD1,.,TRBJ2-6,TRBV7-3,CASSPQGASPRVLTF,TGTGCCAGCAGCCCACAGGGGGCTTCTCCCCGCGTCCTGACTTTC
TRBD2,.,TRBJ2-7,TRBV11-1,CASSLAKTSGGSYEQYF,TGTGCCAGCAGCTTAGCGAAGACTAGCGGGGGCTCCTACGAGCAGTACTTC
TRBD1,.,TRBJ2-7,TRBV15,CATSRAGTGDHEQYF,TGTGCCACCAGCAGAGCCGGGACAGGGGATCACGAGCAGTACTTC
TRBD1,.,TRBJ1-1,TRBV29-1,CSVGKQGAGTEAFF,TGCAGCGTTGGAAAACAGGGGGCCGGGACTGAAGCTTTCTTT
.,few,TRBJ2-1,TRBV7-3,CASSPSRGSYNEQFF,TGTGCCAGCAGCCCCAGCCGGGGCTCCTACAATGAGCAGTTCTTC
TRBD2,.,TRBJ2-1,TRBV5-1,CASSFLAGAYNEQFF,TGCGCCAGCAGCTTCCTAGCGGGAGCGTACAATGAGCAGTTCTTC
.,.,TRBJ1-1,TRBV18,CASSKGKNTEAFF,TGTGCCAGCTCAAAAGGAAAGAACACTGAAGCTTTCTTT
.,.,TRBJ1-5,TRBV29-1,CSVGNSNQPQHF,TGCAGCGTTGGTAATAGCAATCAGCCCCAGCATTTT
.,.,TRBJ2-1,TRBV28,CASGWGEQFF,TGTGCCAGCGGATGGGGTGAGCAGTTCTTC
.,.,TRBJ2-5,TRBV5-6,CASSAGLRGETQYF,TGTGCCAGCAGCGCTGGCCTCCGGGGGGAGACCCAGTACTTC
.,.,TRBJ1-2,TRBV11-1,CASSLESGYGYGYTF,TGTGCCAGCAGCTTAGAGTCAGGGTACGGCTATGGCTACACCTTC
TRBD2,.,TRBJ2-1,TRBV27,CASARGLAGANEQFF,TGTGCCAGCGCTCGGGGCCTAGCGGGAGCCAATGAGCAGTTCTTC
.,.,TRBJ1-1,TRBV28,CATKLSADHTEAFF,TGTGCCACTAAACTCAGCGCGGACCACACTGAAGCTTTCTTT
.,.,TRBJ1-1,TRBV2,CASSLQGGDTEAFF,TGTGCCAGCAGCCTACAGGGTGGGGACACTGAAGCTTTCTTT
TRBD1,once,TRBJ2-7,TRBV29-1,CSVLQGAGYEQYF,TGCAGCGTTCTTCAGGGGGCGGGCTACGAGCAGTACTTC